Below, 14 T cell receptor beta chains from the same sample are listed, as sequenced in a study of a mutant IDH1 vaccine in newly diagnosed glioma. The protocol was immunoSEQ multiplex PCR, while the TCRdb copy is restricted to in-frame clones and leaves out a portion. This table holds under 65,000 clones, roughly 80% found once. Time point noted: baseline, week 1 (first vaccination visit). Treatment: pre-vaccination baseline after standard-of-care therapy. The sample in question was PBMCs, obtained from a glioma patient treated with radiotherapy, temozolomide or both. Receptor source: a man aged 18 to 30 with glioma.

This rearrangement joins TRBV6-5 to TRBJ2-5; 8 bases agree with TRBD2. Germline V lookup: CDR1 MNHEY, CDR2 SVGAGI. The length of the CDR3 is 13 residues. The V gene end was trimmed by 6 bases and the J gene end by 9 bases; junction bases not matched to a gene: 9. CDR3 nucleotide sequence: TGTGCCAGCAGCTTGAGCGGGGGTAGGGCCCAGTACTTC. It translates to CASSLSGGRAQYF.

The V call is TRBV7-9, the J call TRBJ1-4; D is possibly TRBD1 (6 bases). The CDR3 covers 14 residues. V was pared by 5 bases and J by 3 bases, with 10 bases between. Germline V CDR1 and CDR2: SEHNR, FQNEAQ (reference sequence). The CDR3 region is CASSAQGANEKLFF. CDR3 nucleotides: TGTGCCAGCAGCGCACAGGGCGCTAATGAAAAACTGTTTTTT.

This clone has only a few counts. The chain combines TRBV6-1 with TRBJ1-5, with D perhaps TRBD1 (6 bases). Trimming cost V 5 bases and J 7 bases, with 15 bases left between them. The CDR3 consists of 14 residues. From germline, CDR1 is MNHNS and CDR2 SASEGT. The CDR3 loop is CASSQSGARQPQHF. CDR3 bases: TGTGCCAGCAGTCAGTCGGGGGCTCGGCAGCCCCAGCATTTT.

The CDR3 DNA follows: TGTGCCAGCAGCGCCGGGACTAGCTTCGAGCAGTACTTC. This codes for CASSAGTSFEQYF. The chain uses TRBV11-2 and TRBJ2-7; 9 bases agree with TRBD2. Trimming removed 5 bases from V and 6 bases from J; junction bases left unmatched: 5. The germline V gene has CDR1 SGHAT and CDR2 FQNNGV. The CDR3 runs to 13 residues.

V usage is TRBV5-4 and J usage is TRBJ1-4; possibly TRBD1 for D (5 bases). CDR3 size: 16 residues. Trimming cost V 4 bases and J 10 bases, with 23 bases left between them. CDR1 is SGHNT, CDR2 YYREEE, per germline (reference sequence). The CDR3 sequence: CASSLDGGFGGRKLFF. Here the CDR3 DNA reads TGTGCCAGCAGCCTAGACGGGGGTTTTGGTGGTAGAAAACTGTTTTTT.

The gene calls are TRBV7-6 and TRBJ1-4; D not resolved. From germline, CDR1 is SGHVS and CDR2 FNYEAQ. The CDR3 runs to 13 residues. V was clipped by 0 bases and J by 14 bases, with 13 bases between them. The CDR3 DNA is TGTGCCAGCAGCTTAGCCTACTTTGGGAGGCTGTTTTTT. Translation gives CASSLAYFGRLFF.

V and J are TRBV2 and TRBJ1-3, with D possibly matching TRBD1 (6 bases). This CDR3 has 15 amino acids. CDR1 and CDR2 from the germline V gene are SNHLY and FYNNEI. The germline V and J ends were trimmed by 7 bases and 2 bases, with 15 bases remaining between them. The CDR3 nucleotides read TGTGCCAGCACACAGGGTGCGGCTCCTGGAAACACCATATATTTT. Translating it yields CASTQGAAPGNTIYF.

V gene TRBV19 combines with J gene TRBJ1-5; TRBD1 aligns across 8 bases. CDR1 is LNHDA, CDR2 SQIVND, per germline (reference sequence). J was trimmed by 6 bases and V by 0 bases; bases with no gene match: 7. The CDR3 has 16 amino acids. CDR3 amino acids: CASSIDLGQDPQPQHF. In nucleotides, the CDR3 is TGTGCCAGTAGTATAGATCTGGGACAGGATCCTCAGCCCCAGCATTTT.

V gene TRBV5-6 combines with J gene TRBJ1-1; 7 positions agree with TRBD1. This CDR3 comprises 17 residues. Germline lookup yields CDR1 SGHDT and CDR2 YYEEEE. The V gene end was trimmed by 3 bases and the J gene end by 0 bases; junction bases not matched to a gene: 11. The CDR3 coding sequence is TGTGCCAGCAGCTATAGTGCGGGACAGAGCATGAACACTGAAGCTTTCTTT. Amino acids: CASSYSAGQSMNTEAFF. The variable domain in full, with the rest retrieved from reference TRBV5-6 and TRBJ1-1, is DAGVTQSPTHLIKTRGQQVTLRCSPKSGHDTVSWYQQALGQGPQFIFQYYEEEERQRGNFPDRFSGHQFPNYSSELNVNALLLGDSALYLCASSYSAGQSMNTEAFFGQGTRLTVV.

The chain links TRBV1 to TRBJ1-2; TRBD1 is taken as the D call from the table, unchecked against the DNA. TRBV1 is assigned pseudogene status. The CDR3 spans 16 residues. This chain's CDR3 is CTSSQDKGRGFLGYTF. Written as DNA, the CDR3 is TGCACCAGCAGCCAAGACAAAGGCAGGGGGTTTTTGGGCTACACCTTC.

The CDR3 spells CASSFRGPALRAGVHEQFF. Written as DNA, the CDR3 is TGTGCCAGCAGTTTTCGTGGTCCAGCCCTCCGCGCGGGGGTCCATGAGCAGTTCTTC. V is TRBV27 and J is TRBJ2-1, with 7 bases that match TRBD2. The V gene's germline CDR1 is MNHEY and CDR2 SMNVEV (reference sequence). The J segment lost 8 bases and the V segment lost 3 bases, leaving 22 bases of the junction unmatched. CDR3 size: 19 residues.

This chain joins TRBV4-3 and TRBJ1-1, with 9 bases matching TRBD1. The trim removed 0 bases at V and 11 bases at J, leaving 19 bases unmatched. Germline-derived CDR1 and CDR2 are LGHNA and YSLEER. The CDR3 spans 18 residues. CDR3 region: CASSQDLGRHRGLTTAFF. The CDR3 DNA is TGCGCCAGCAGCCAAGATCTGGGGCGGCACAGGGGGCTTACGACGGCTTTCTTT.

This chain connects TRBV30 to TRBJ2-5; D not certain. The CDR3 consists of 12 residues. The V end was cut by 5 bases, the J end by 7 bases, with 14 bases between. Germline V lookup: CDR1 GTSNPN, CDR2 SVGIG (reference sequence). The chain's CDR3 is CAWGRITGTQYF. DNA of the CDR3: TGTGCCTGGGGACGAATTACGGGGACCCAGTACTTC.

The rearrangement links TRBV5-1 to TRBJ2-5; 8 nucleotides match TRBD1. Germline V gene lookup returns CDR1 SGHRS and CDR2 YFSETQ. The CDR3 spans 16 residues. The trim removed 1 base at V and 2 bases at J, leaving 7 bases unmatched. CDR3 nucleotides: TGCGCCAGCAGCTTGAGAGGACAGGGATTTCAAGAGACCCAGTACTTC. It codes for CASSLRGQGFQETQYF.